This is a list of T cell receptor beta chains from one sample in a study of cytomegalovirus exposure and HLA in healthy donors. The protocol was immunoSEQ multiplex PCR, while the TCRdb copy is restricted to in-frame clones and leaves out a portion. Among about 95,000 clones listed, about four fifths were seen once. Specimen: PBMCs. All receptors come from a man between 25 and 39 years old in good health and CMV-seropositive. CDR3s leave out the opening cysteine and the closing phenylalanine or tryptophan. Each record gives: CDR3 length, D gene, V gene, CDR3 protein. D genes are given only for firm matches.

>12|TRBD1|TRBV6-1
ASSRQGSNQPQH
>13|TRBD2|TRBV7-2
ASSLVAGGGNEQF
>11|NA|TRBV5-1
ASTALEGYTQY
>13|NA|TRBV7-9
ASSSTAMGTDTQY
>10|NA|TRBV7-6
ASSLVVNEQF
>13|TRBD1|TRBV10-3
AISESTDRGSGYT
>13|TRBD2|TRBV6-6
ASRAGTSPYNEQF
>12|TRBD2|TRBV10-3
AISPSGSADTQY
>13|TRBD2|TRBV6-4
ASSQTGGRADEQF
>12|TRBD1|TRBV28
ASSTGTDGNEAF
>10|NA|TRBV27
ASSFPRGELF
>12|TRBD2|TRBV13
ASSLTSGYNEQF
>10|TRBD2|TRBV30
AWSATSGEQF
>13|NA|TRBV30
AWSVGGASNQPQH
>13|TRBD1|TRBV14
ASSVDRGLYNEQF
>13|NA|TRBV18
ASSPPMSGGETQY
>13|TRBD1|TRBV19
ASSIWTGGLYEQY
>13|NA|TRBV30
AWSAPGDVGNTIY
>12|TRBD1|TRBV19
ASSLRQGPDTQY
>12|NA|TRBV30
AWSVENSGNTIY
>12|NA|TRBV13
ASSPTQRIYGYT
>11|NA|TRBV6-6
ASSFGTTGELF
>15|TRBD2|TRBV18
ASSLRLAGRSYNEQF
>9|TRBD2|TRBV6-5
ASSGGGTRV
>16|NA|TRBV11-2
ASSLDSRFSLSYNEQF
>12|TRBD1|TRBV7-9
ASSRQGVGSPLH
>11|NA|TRBV6-5
ASSEAGNYGYT
>10|TRBD1|TRBV6-5
ASRGQGYEQY
>11|NA|TRBV7-2
ASTRRGGYEAF
>14|NA|TRBV5-6
ASSSRLISGANVLT
>13|NA|TRBV7-6
ASSSGGVTSYEQY
>14|TRBD2|TRBV7-9
ASSLAGGLAGGELF
>16|NA|TRBV14
ASSHLLGRGPGQETQY
>14|NA|TRBV15
ATSRDSGSGANVLT
>11|NA|TRBV11-2
ASSAQNSDGYT
>12|TRBD1|TRBV28
ASSPDRGQQPQH
>11|TRBD2|TRBV7-2
ASSLGTSREQY
>12|NA|TRBV5-5
ASSLGQSNYGYT
>10|NA|TRBV5-1
ASSREYNEQF
>10|NA|TRBV6-1
ASLPEGNIQY
>13|TRBD1|TRBV27
ASSLRGTDSTSQY
>13|NA|TRBV5-8
ASSWWRRSGDEQY
>15|TRBD2|TRBV28
ASSLYPAGGPGNEQF
>13|TRBD2|TRBV18
ASSPLLAGHNEQF
>9|NA|TRBV7-2
ASSSNYEQY
>14|TRBD1|TRBV5-8
ASSLSQGISNSPLH
>11|TRBD1|TRBV11-2
ASSFGQGETQY